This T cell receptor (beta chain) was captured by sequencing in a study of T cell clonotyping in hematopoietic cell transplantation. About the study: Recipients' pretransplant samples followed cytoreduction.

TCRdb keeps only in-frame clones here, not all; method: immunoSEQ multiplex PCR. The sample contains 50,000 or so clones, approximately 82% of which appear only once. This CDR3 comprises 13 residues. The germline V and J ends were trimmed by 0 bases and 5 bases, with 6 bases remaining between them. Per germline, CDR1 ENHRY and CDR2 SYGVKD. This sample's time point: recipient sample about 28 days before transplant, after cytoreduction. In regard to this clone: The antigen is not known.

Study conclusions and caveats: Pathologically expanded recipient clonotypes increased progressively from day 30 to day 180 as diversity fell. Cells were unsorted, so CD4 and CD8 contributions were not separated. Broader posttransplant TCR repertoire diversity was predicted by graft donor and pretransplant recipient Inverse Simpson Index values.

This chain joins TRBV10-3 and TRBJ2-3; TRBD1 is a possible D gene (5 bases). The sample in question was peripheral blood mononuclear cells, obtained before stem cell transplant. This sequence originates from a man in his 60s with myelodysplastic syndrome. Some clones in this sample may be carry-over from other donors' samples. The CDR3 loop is CAISESTEDTQYF. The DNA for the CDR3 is TGTGCCATCAGTGAGTCGACAGAAGATACGCAGTATTTT.